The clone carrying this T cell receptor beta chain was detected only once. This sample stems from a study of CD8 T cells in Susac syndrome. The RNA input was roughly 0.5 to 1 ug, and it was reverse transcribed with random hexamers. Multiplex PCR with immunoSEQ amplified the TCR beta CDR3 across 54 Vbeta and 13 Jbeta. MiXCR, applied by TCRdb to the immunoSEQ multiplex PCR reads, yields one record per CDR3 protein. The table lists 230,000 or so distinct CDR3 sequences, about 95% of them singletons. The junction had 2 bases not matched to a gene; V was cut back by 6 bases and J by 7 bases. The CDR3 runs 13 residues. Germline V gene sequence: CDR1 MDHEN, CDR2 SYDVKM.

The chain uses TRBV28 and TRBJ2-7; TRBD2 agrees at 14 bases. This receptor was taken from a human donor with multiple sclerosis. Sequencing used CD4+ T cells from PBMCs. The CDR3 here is CASRTSGRDEQYF. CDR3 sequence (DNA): TGTGCCAGCAGGACTAGCGGGAGGGATGAGCAGTACTTC. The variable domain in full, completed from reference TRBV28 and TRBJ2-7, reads DVKVTQSSRYLVKRTGEKVFLECVQDMDHENMFWYRQDPGLGLRLIYFSYDVKMKEKGDIPEGYSVSREKKERFSLILESASTNQTSMYLCASRTSGRDEQYFGPGTRLTVT.